Following are 2 T cell receptor beta chains from one sample sequenced in a study of metastatic and nonmetastatic thyroid tumors (dated by TCRdb to between 2020 and 2021). Before undergoing thyroid surgery, none of the patients had been given any kind of treatment. The library was produced with PCR. Sequencing instrument: Illumina HiSeq 4000. TCRdb cleaned the public reads at Q25 with fastp, built clones with MiXCR and kept in-frame beta chains. For this sample there are 16,000 or so clones; over 20% appear just once. The top ten clonotypes cover roughly a tenth of the sample. Sequenced: adjacent normal tissue. These receptors originate from a female donor with papillary thyroid cancer or a benign thyroid nodule (not recorded which). Some clones in this sample may be carry-over from other donors' samples.

This clone was picked up a small number of times. The same CDR3 arises from other DNA sequences in this sample as well. Here the CDR3 DNA reads TGTGCCACCAGCAGAGATTTTGGTTCACCCCTCCACTTT. This encodes CATSRDFGSPLHF. The chain uses TRBV15 and TRBJ1-6; unclear D gene. The CDR3 is 13 residues long. Germline V gene data show CDR1 as LNHNV and CDR2 as YYDKDF (reference sequence). Deletions cut 0 bases from V and 9 bases from J, with 6 bases between.

This chain uses TRBV20-1 with TRBJ1-5; possibly TRBD1 for D (6 bases). Trimming pared 3 bases from V and 7 bases from J, leaving 13 bases between. Germline lookup yields CDR1 DFQATT and CDR2 SNEGSKA (reference sequence). CDR3 size: 13 residues. This CDR3 is CSASDGGWQPQHF. The CDR3 nucleotides are TGCAGTGCTAGTGATGGGGGCTGGCAGCCCCAGCATTTT.